This T cell receptor beta chain emerged from a study of T cells in Graves' hyperthyroidism and ophthalmopathy. Remarks on this clonotype: One base away lies a much larger clone, so this may be a sequencing read error.

Germline lookup yields CDR1 SNHLY and CDR2 FYNNEI. The CDR3 is 15 residues long. RNA transcripts yielded amplified TCR beta CDR3 regions. Primed by the HTBI set, a first-round RT-PCR was run on the TCR CDR3. TCRdb ran MiXCR on the multiplex PCR reads and lists one entry per CDR3 protein. The table lists a few hundred thousand distinct CDR3 sequences, 15% to 17% of them singletons. This receptor was identified in a woman under 30 with Graves' hyperthyroidism that later progressed to Graves' ophthalmopathy. The V and J genes are TRBV2 and TRBJ2-7; 7 nucleotides agree with TRBD2. What was sequenced was blood. DNA of the CDR3: TGTGCCAGCAGTGGGGAGGGATCCCACTCCTACGAGCAGTGCTTC. This codes for CASSGEGSHSYEQCF.